This T cell receptor (beta chain) was recorded in a study of T-cell memory formation after mild COVID-19. On the study more broadly: Largely, the TCR clusters proved donor specific.

A 5'RACE reaction primed in the constant segment made cDNA libraries of TCR alpha and TCR beta, and these carried sample barcodes and UMIs. MiXCR, applied by TCRdb to the 5' RACE reads, yields one record per CDR3 protein. The sample has under 450,000 distinct CDR3 sequences, roughly 14% seen once. Study conclusions and caveats: Memory cells collected pre-infection included some clones that later responded, suggesting cross-reactive memory joined. Most CD4+ clones that shrank were in CM and EM, while CD8+ ones turned up in EMRA.

The CDR3 is 15 amino acids. Looked up from germline, CDR1 is MNHEY and CDR2 is SVGAGI. On this clonotype: Its specificity is unknown. The junction departs from the called germline gene at one end, perhaps through a read error.

This rearrangement joins TRBV6-5 to TRBJ2-1, with D uncertain. Sequencing was performed on PBMCs or a T cell subset sorted from them (not recorded which). The sequence derives from a man between 18 and 35 years old who had mild COVID-19 (a few samples of this study predate the infection). Cell type and time point are not known. The CDR3 region has the DNA TGTGCCAGCAGATACTACCTAAGTAACTACAATGAGCAGTTCTTC. Translation: CASRYYLSNYNEQFF.